Listed here are 8 T cell receptor beta chains from one sample, sequenced in a study of Ad26.COV2.S vaccination and SARS-CoV-2 variants. Documented treatment: about 20 received Ad26.COV2.S at low or high dose, single or two shots; 5 received placebo; per-sample allocation not given. Sampling occurred on day 63 after the first vaccine or placebo injection. The data were produced by immunoSEQ multiplex PCR, yet TCRdb's version contains in-frame clones alone and is incomplete. The sample carries around 450,000 clones, roughly 91% recorded once. The sample was peripheral blood, taken in a trial of Ad26.COV2.S vaccine versus placebo. These receptors were obtained from a person aged 18 to 65 who received the Ad26.COV2.S COVID-19 vaccine or a placebo.

J is TRBJ2-5 and V is TRBV7-3; D unresolved. V lost 8 bases to trimming and J lost 2 bases, with 9 bases between them. Per the germline V gene, CDR1 is SGHTA and CDR2 is FQGTGA. The length of the CDR3 is 12 residues. The CDR3 loop is CASGFDQETQYF. In DNA, the CDR3 is TGTGCCAGCGGATTTGATCAAGAGACCCAGTACTTC.

The chain employs TRBV4-3 and TRBJ2-1; TRBD2 matches at 8 bases. Per germline, CDR1 LGHNA and CDR2 YSLEER. The CDR3 length is 16 residues. Trimming cost V 0 bases and J 0 bases; bases outside gene matches: 1. The CDR3 spells CASSQDGTSSYNEQFF. CDR3 in DNA: TGCGCCAGCAGCCAAGACGGGACTAGCTCCTACAATGAGCAGTTCTTC.

This clone was detected only a few times. The DNA for the CDR3 is TGTGCCAGCAGCCCGCAGGGGACAGGGATCGGAGCCTACGAGCAGTACTTC. It codes for CASSPQGTGIGAYEQYF. The chain uses TRBV9 and TRBJ2-7, with 9 bases fitting TRBD1. The length of the CDR3 is 17 residues. The J segment lost 2 bases and the V segment lost 4 bases, leaving 13 bases of the junction unmatched. Germline CDR1 reads SGDLS; CDR2 reads YYNGEE.

The genes are TRBV6-2 or TRBV6-3 and TRBJ2-1, with D tentatively TRBD2 (5 bases). The ends were cut back, 0 bases at V and 7 bases at J, with 7 bases in the middle. The CDR3 covers 13 residues. The V gene's germline CDR1 is MNHEY and CDR2 SVGEGT. This CDR3 is CASSYSSANEQFF. CDR3 sequence (DNA): TGTGCCAGCAGTTACTCTAGCGCTAATGAGCAGTTCTTC.

V and J are TRBV10-3 and TRBJ2-7; 11 nucleotides agree with TRBD1. The germline V gene encodes CDR1 ENHRY and CDR2 SYGVKD. V lost 10 bases and J lost 3; bases outside the gene matches: 8. The CDR3 covers 14 residues. CDR3 sequence: CATHRGQGVYEQYF. The CDR3 nucleotides read TGTGCCACCCACAGGGGACAGGGGGTCTACGAGCAGTACTTC.

V gene TRBV15 combines with J gene TRBJ2-7; D is perhaps TRBD1 (6 bases). The germline V gene has CDR1 LNHNV and CDR2 YYDKDF (reference sequence). The CDR3 extends over 18 amino acids. Trimming took 0 bases from V and 4 from J, leaving 22 bases between them. The CDR3 reads CATSRDLGDTTRPYEQYF. The CDR3 DNA is TGTGCCACCAGCAGAGATCTAGGGGACACCACCCGTCCTTACGAGCAGTACTTC.

This chain links TRBV29-1 with TRBJ2-4; perhaps D is TRBD1 or TRBD2 (5 bases each). V was pared by 6 bases and J by 6 bases, with 9 bases between. CDR1 is SQVTM, CDR2 ANQGSEA, per germline. The CDR3 runs to 11 residues. CDR3 residues: CSVGTGNIQYF. The CDR3 DNA is TGCAGCGTCGGGACGGGAAACATTCAGTACTTC.

The chain has TRBV30 and TRBJ2-1; D gene uncertain. Trimming cost V 4 bases and J 3 bases, with 16 bases left between them. Germline lookup yields CDR1 GTSNPN and CDR2 SVGIG (reference sequence). This CDR3 is built from 15 residues. The CDR3 sequence is CAWISRRTYYNEQFF. The CDR3 bases are TGTGCCTGGATCAGCCGCAGGACCTACTACAATGAGCAGTTCTTC. The whole variable domain, remainder taken from reference TRBV30 and TRBJ2-1, is SQTIHQWPATLVQPVGSPLSLECTVEGTSNPNLYWYRQAAGRGLQLLFYSVGIGQISSEVPQNLSASRPQDRQFILSSKKLLLSDSGFYLCAWISRRTYYNEQFFGPGTRLTVL.